The clone carrying this T cell receptor beta chain was picked up one time. Antigen specificity is unknown. Trimming removed 2 bases from V and 0 bases from J, with 11 bases in between. Looked up from germline, CDR1 is LGHNA and CDR2 is YSLEER. The CDR3 is 16 residues long. Profiling relied on immunoSEQ multiplex PCR, and the TCRdb table lists in-frame clones only, not all of them. The repertoire includes 2 million to 2.5 million clones, about 92% of them detected once, and around 0.4% sits in the top ten. This sample was taken from a study of shared clonotypes between healthy human individuals. Findings of the study overall: Clonotype sharing among donors was thought likely to change with sequencing depth. Compared with clonotypes that all four donors shared, non-shared clonotypes had lower generation probabilities.

Source material: naive CD4+ T cells from PBMCs. The sample's subset: CD45RA+ positively selected. The sequence came from a young man in good health. Some clones in this sample may be carry-over from other donors' samples. The chain has TRBV4-3 and TRBJ2-1; D not resolved. The CDR3 loop is CASSQTYTSSYNEQFF. CDR3 bases: TGCGCCAGCAGCCAAACCTATACCAGCTCCTACAATGAGCAGTTCTTC.